A selection of T cell receptor beta chains follows, all from one sample in a study of cytomegalovirus exposure and HLA in healthy donors. The method was immunoSEQ multiplex PCR; TCRdb's version includes in-frame clones alone and lacks a portion of them. This repertoire includes approximately 100,000 clones. Sequencing was performed on PBMCs. These receptors came from a man aged 50 or older in good health and CMV-seronegative. The CDR3 runs from the conserved cysteine through the conserved F or W.

CASSPGGTDYGYTF,TRBV6-1,TRBJ1-2
CASSFRDIGTYGYTF,TRBV28,TRBJ1-2
CASRGTGGGEQFF,TRBV18,TRBJ2-1
CAWSKTARGDTQYF,TRBV30,TRBJ2-3
CASSKMTSGRAYEQYF,TRBV5-4,TRBJ2-7
CASSKMGQGVGDTQYF,TRBV5-1,TRBJ2-3
CASSPDSLGGYTF,TRBV18,TRBJ1-2
CASSGLPGANVLTF,TRBV2,TRBJ2-6
CASWGQTSTFF,TRBV28,TRBJ1-1
CASSPVSAGGTGELFF,TRBV18,TRBJ2-2
CASSQVIQENQPQHF,TRBV4-1,TRBJ1-5
CASTQPAGGRETQYF,TRBV5-6,TRBJ2-5
CSAHQTSEAFF,TRBV20-1,TRBJ1-1
CASSETLAGGSYEQYF,TRBV10-1,TRBJ2-7
CASSTGGKTEAFF,TRBV27,TRBJ1-1
CASSSSGPGVEAFF,TRBV18,TRBJ1-1
CASSQDGRPEAQYF,TRBV4-2,TRBJ2-7
CASSHSRDRFFEAFF,TRBV4-1,TRBJ1-1
CASSEGLNTEAFF,TRBV18,TRBJ1-1
CAISESGQGASNSPLHF,TRBV10-3,TRBJ1-6
CASSRIQGLSYEQYF,TRBV4-1,TRBJ2-7
CASSHGTGGWGEKLFF,TRBV4-1,TRBJ1-4
CASSVFGGDYNEQFF,TRBV9,TRBJ2-1
CASSPASRGGSSYNEQFF,TRBV18,TRBJ2-1
CSVVPQGVINEQFF,TRBV29-1,TRBJ2-1
CASSSSQETQYF,TRBV11-2,TRBJ2-5
CASSTTGSGTEAFF,TRBV19,TRBJ1-1
CAWSRQDGQPQHF,TRBV30,TRBJ1-5
CASSIGGRGGQPQHF,TRBV19,TRBJ1-5
CASSPFQGDEQFF,TRBV18,TRBJ2-1
CAWGDNYGYTF,TRBV30,TRBJ1-2
CASSFQDSRITEAFF,TRBV7-9,TRBJ1-1
CASSLGGASGYAYEQYF,TRBV7-9,TRBJ2-7
CASSPRGSNTEAFF,TRBV18,TRBJ1-1
CASSYPALGAEAFF,TRBV6-6,TRBJ1-1
CASSLTSGRSEQYF,TRBV7-9,TRBJ2-7
CASSSPGLAGVNEQFF,TRBV7-9,TRBJ2-1
CASSLTSGRASYEQYF,TRBV4-3,TRBJ2-7
CASSSGTEGYEQYF,TRBV19,TRBJ2-7
CASSPARSSTDTQYF,TRBV9,TRBJ2-3
CASSQQQGATEAFF,TRBV14,TRBJ1-1
CASTHTQGSTEAFF,TRBV19,TRBJ1-1
CASSLVQGDTDTQYF,TRBV5-1,TRBJ2-3
CASRTGVSYNEQFF,TRBV27,TRBJ2-1
CASSLDHQDTQYF,TRBV5-1,TRBJ2-3
CASSLGTGETQYF,TRBV7-9,TRBJ2-5
CSVEDLHHSSSYNEQFF,TRBV29-1,TRBJ2-1
CASSSPGLQYNEQFF,TRBV19,TRBJ2-1
CASSILAGGPRETQYF,TRBV19,TRBJ2-5
CASSAPIRDSIYEQYF,TRBV9,TRBJ2-7
CASSPTPSGRNEQYF,TRBV5-6,TRBJ2-7
CASSPQGAEAFF,TRBV7-2,TRBJ1-1
CASSPITGKHEQYF,TRBV11-2,TRBJ2-7
CASSARDRDTNYGYTF,TRBV9,TRBJ1-2
CASSLGHQGNTDTQYF,TRBV5-5,TRBJ2-3
CAISPGQGGGGNQPQHF,TRBV10-3,TRBJ1-5
CASSPDWGQSNQPQHF,TRBV5-5,TRBJ1-5
CASSQDPLPLNTGELFF,TRBV4-1,TRBJ2-2
CASSLGTGNPSTQQFF,TRBV5-1,TRBJ2-1
CASSLVGSGAPQPQHF,TRBV7-9,TRBJ1-5